This TCR beta chain originates from a study of OX40 agonist ivuxolimab in advanced cancers. Study in general: Intravenous ivuxolimab at 0.01 to 10 mg/kg was given to patients every 2 weeks. Patients receiving dose escalation had hepatocellular carcinoma, melanoma, renal cell or head and neck cancer.

The germline CDR1 and CDR2 sequences are SNHLY and FYNNEI. V was shortened by 7 bases and J by 2 bases, with 24 bases between the two germline ends. The CDR3 contains 18 residues. TCRdb keeps only in-frame clones here, not all; method: immunoSEQ multiplex PCR. The repertoire has 62,000 or so clones, roughly 89% of them found once; the top ten carry less than 6%. Excluded were patients having autoimmune disease history or systemic immunosuppression. The chain joins TRBV2 to TRBJ2-4; possibly TRBD1 for D (6 bases). The material was CD4+ or CD8+ T cells sorted from blood, obtained in a trial of the OX40 agonist ivuxolimab. This receptor was obtained from an adult with an advanced solid tumor such as melanoma, head and neck, liver or kidney cancer. The CDR3 spells CASTPEFGGQGSKNIQYF. In nucleotides, the CDR3 is TGTGCCAGCACCCCCGAGTTCGGAGGCCAGGGGTCCAAAAACATTCAGTACTTC.